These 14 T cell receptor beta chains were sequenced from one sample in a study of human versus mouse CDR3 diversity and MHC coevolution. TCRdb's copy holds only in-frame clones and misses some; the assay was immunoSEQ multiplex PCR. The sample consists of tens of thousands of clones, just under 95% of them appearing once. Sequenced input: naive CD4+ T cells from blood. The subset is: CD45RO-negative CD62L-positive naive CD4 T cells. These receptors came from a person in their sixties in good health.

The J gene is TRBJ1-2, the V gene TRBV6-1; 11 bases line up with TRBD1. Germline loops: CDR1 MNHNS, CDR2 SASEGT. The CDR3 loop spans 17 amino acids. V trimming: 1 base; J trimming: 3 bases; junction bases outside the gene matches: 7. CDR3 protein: CASSEVGQGASDYGYTF. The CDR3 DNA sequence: TGTGCCAGCAGTGAAGTAGGACAGGGGGCGTCTGACTATGGCTACACCTTC.

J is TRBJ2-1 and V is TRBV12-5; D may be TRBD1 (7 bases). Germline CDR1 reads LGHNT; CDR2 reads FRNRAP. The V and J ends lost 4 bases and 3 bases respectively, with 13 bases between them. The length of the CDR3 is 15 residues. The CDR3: CASGSQGGLYNEQFF. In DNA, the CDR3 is TGTGCTAGTGGTTCCCAGGGGGGTCTCTACAATGAGCAGTTCTTC.

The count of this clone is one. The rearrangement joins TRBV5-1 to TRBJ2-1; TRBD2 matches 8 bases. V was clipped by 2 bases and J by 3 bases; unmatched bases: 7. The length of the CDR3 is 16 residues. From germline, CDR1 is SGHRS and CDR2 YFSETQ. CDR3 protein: CASSFGSGNYYNEQFF. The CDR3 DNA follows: TGCGCCAGCAGCTTTGGTAGCGGGAACTACTACAATGAGCAGTTCTTC.

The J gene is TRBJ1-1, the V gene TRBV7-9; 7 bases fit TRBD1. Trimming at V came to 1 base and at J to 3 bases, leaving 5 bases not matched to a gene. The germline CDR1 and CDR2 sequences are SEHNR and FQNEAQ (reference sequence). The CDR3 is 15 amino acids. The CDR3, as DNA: TGTGCCAGCAGCTTAGAACGACAGGGTTACACTGAAGCTTTCTTT. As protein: CASSLERQGYTEAFF.

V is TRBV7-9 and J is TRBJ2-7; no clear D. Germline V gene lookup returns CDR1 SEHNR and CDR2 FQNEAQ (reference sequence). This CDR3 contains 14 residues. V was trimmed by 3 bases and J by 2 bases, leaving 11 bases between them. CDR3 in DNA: TGTGCCAGCAGCTTGGATGGCCAGGCCTACGAGCAGTACTTC. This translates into CASSLDGQAYEQYF.

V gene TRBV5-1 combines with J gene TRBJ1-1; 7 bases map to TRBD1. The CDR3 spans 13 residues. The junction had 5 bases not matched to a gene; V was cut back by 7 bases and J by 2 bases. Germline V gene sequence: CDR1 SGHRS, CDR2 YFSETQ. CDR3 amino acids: CASGGQVNTEAFF. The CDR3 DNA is TGCGCCAGCGGCGGACAGGTCAACACTGAAGCTTTCTTT. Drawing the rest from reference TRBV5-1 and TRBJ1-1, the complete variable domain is KAGVTQTPRYLIKTRGQQVTLSCSPISGHRSVSWYQQTPGQGLQFLFEYFSETQRNKGNFPGRFSGRQFSNSRSEMNVSTLELGDSALYLCASGGQVNTEAFFGQGTRLTVV.

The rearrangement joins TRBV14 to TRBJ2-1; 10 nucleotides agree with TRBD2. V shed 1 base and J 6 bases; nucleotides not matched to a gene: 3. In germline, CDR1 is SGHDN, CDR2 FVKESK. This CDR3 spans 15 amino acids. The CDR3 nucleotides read TGTGCCAGCAGCCAAGGTCTAGCGGGAGTCAATGAGCAGTTCTTC. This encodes CASSQGLAGVNEQFF.

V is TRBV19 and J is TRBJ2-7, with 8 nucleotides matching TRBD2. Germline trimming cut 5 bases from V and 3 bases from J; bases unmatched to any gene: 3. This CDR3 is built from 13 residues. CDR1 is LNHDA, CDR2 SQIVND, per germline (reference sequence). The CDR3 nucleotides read TGTGCCAGTAGTCGAGCGGGAGACTACGAGCAGTACTTC. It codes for CASSRAGDYEQYF.

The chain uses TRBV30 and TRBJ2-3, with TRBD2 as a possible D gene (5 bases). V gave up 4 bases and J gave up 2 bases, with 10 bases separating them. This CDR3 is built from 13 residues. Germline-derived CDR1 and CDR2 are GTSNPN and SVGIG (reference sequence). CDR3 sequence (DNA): TGTGCCTGGAACGCGGGCCTCACAGATACGCAGTATTTT. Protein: CAWNAGLTDTQYF.

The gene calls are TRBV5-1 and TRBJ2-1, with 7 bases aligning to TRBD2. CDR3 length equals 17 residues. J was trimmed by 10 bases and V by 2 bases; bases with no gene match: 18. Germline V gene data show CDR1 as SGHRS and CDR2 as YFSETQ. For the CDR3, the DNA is TGCGCCAGCAGCTTTACCACTGGACTAGTAGGGATGAAGGAGCAGTTCTTC. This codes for CASSFTTGLVGMKEQFF.

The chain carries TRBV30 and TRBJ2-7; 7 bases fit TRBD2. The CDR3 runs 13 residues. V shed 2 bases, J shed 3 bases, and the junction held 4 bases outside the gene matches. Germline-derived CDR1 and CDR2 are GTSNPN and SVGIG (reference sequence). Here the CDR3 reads CAWSKGDYYEQYF. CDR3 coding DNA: TGTGCCTGGAGTAAAGGGGACTACTACGAGCAGTACTTC.

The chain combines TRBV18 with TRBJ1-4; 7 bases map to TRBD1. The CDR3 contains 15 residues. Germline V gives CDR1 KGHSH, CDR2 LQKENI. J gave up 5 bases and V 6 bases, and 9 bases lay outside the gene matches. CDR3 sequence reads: CASSPTAGGNEKLFF. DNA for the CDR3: TGTGCCAGCTCCCCCACGGCAGGGGGGAATGAAAAACTGTTTTTT.

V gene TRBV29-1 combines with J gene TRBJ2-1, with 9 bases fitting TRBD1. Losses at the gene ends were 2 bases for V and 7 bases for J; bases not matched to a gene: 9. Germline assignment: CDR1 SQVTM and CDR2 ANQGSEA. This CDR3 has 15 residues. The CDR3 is CSVERGTGMTNEQFF. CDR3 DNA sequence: TGCAGCGTTGAAAGGGGGACAGGGATGACGAATGAGCAGTTCTTC.

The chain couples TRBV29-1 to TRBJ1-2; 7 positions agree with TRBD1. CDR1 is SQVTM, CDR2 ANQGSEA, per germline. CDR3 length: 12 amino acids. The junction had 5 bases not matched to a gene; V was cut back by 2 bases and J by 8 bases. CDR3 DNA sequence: TGCAGCGTTGAACGGTACAGGGGAGGCTACACCTTC. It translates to CSVERYRGGYTF.